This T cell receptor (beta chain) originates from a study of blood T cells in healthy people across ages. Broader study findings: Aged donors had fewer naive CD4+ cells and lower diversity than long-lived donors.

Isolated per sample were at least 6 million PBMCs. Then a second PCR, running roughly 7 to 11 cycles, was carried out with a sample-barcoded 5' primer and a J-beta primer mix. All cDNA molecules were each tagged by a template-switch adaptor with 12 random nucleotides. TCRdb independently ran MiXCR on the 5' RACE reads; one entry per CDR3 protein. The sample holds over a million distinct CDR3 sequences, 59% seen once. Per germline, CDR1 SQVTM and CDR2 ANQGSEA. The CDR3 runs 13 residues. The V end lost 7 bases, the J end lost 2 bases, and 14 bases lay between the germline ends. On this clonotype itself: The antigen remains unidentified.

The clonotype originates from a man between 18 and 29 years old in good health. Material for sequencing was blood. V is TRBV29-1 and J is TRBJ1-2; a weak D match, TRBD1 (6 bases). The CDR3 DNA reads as TGCAGCGCCGCGGCAGGGGCAAACTATGGCTACACCTTC. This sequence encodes CSAAAGANYGYTF.